Listed here are 27 T cell receptor beta chains from one sample, sequenced in a study of blood T cell repertoires in COVID-19 (dated by TCRdb to about 2020). Library method: the immunoSEQ multiplex PCR assay. TCRdb provides this immuneACCESS table in a form limited to in-frame rearrangements. Some clones are lacking; in checked studies, under half of them reflect an unresolved V gene, and why the rest are absent is not known. The sample table contains approximately 92,000 clones; only one count was recorded for over 80% of them. Less than 2% of the sample is held by the ten biggest clonotypes. Sequences were obtained from peripheral blood. The origin of the receptors is a man aged 65-85 years with active or convalescent COVID-19.

This chain joins TRBV6-1 and TRBJ2-7; 9 positions agree with TRBD1. Germline assignment: CDR1 MNHNS and CDR2 SASEGT. After removal of 3 bases from V and 7 bases from J, the junction contained 10 bases not matched to a gene. This CDR3 is 15 amino acids long. CDR3: CASSEVGQGFFEQYF. For the CDR3, the DNA is TGTGCCAGCAGTGAGGTAGGACAGGGGTTTTTTGAGCAGTACTTC.

The rearrangement uses TRBV5-1 and TRBJ2-5; 11 bases are a match to TRBD2. The length of the CDR3 is 14 residues. Germline lookup yields CDR1 SGHRS and CDR2 YFSETQ. The trim removed 3 bases at V and 5 bases at J, leaving 3 bases unmatched. CDR3 nucleotides: TGCGCCAGCAGCTCGGGACTAGCGGCGGAGACCCAGTACTTC. Residues: CASSSGLAAETQYF. Using reference TRBV5-1 and TRBJ2-5 for the parts outside the CDR3, the full variable domain is KAGVTQTPRYLIKTRGQQVTLSCSPISGHRSVSWYQQTPGQGLQFLFEYFSETQRNKGNFPGRFSGRQFSNSRSEMNVSTLELGDSALYLCASSSGLAAETQYFGPGTRLLVL.

This chain links TRBV5-6 with TRBJ2-1; 10 nucleotides match TRBD2. The germline V gene encodes CDR1 SGHDT and CDR2 YYEEEE. The CDR3 has 15 residues. After removal of 1 base from V and 4 bases from J, the junction contained 2 bases not matched to a gene. The CDR3 sequence is CASSLFSGGYNEQFF. The DNA for the CDR3 is TGTGCCAGCAGCTTGTTTAGCGGGGGGTACAATGAGCAGTTCTTC.

CDR3 protein: CASNLRGYRETQYF. CDR3 coding DNA: TGCGCCAGCAATCTGCGGGGGTATCGGGAGACCCAGTACTTC. The chain is built from TRBV23-1 and TRBJ2-5; 7 bases fit TRBD2. TRBV23-1 carries the ORF label, with uncertain function. CDR3 length: 14 residues. The trim removed 7 bases at V and 5 bases at J, leaving 10 bases unmatched.

The rearrangement uses TRBV5-6 and TRBJ2-2; TRBD2 might be the D (6 bases). The CDR3 runs to 14 residues. Per germline, CDR1 SGHDT and CDR2 YYEEEE. V was trimmed by 4 bases and J by 10 bases, leaving 17 bases between them. The CDR3 DNA is TGTGCCAGCAGCGACAGACTACTAGCTGTGGAGCTGTTTTTT. Translating gives CASSDRLLAVELFF.

This sequence joins TRBV6-5 and TRBJ1-1; D unresolved. Germline values: CDR1 MNHEY, CDR2 SVGAGI. Trimming left V 6 bases short and J 4 bases short, with 12 bases between. This CDR3 contains 13 residues. The chain's CDR3 is CASRPSLSTEAFF. The CDR3 coding sequence is TGTGCCAGCAGACCGTCCCTCAGCACTGAAGCTTTCTTT.

The chain combines TRBV10-1 with TRBJ1-5, with D maybe TRBD1 (5 bases). From germline, CDR1 is WNHNN and CDR2 SYGVQD (reference sequence). Trimming left V 0 bases short and J 3 bases short, with 15 bases between. The CDR3 extends over 17 amino acids. The CDR3 bases are TGCGCCAGCAGTGAGTCGGACCTGGGGCATGTCAATCAGCCCCAGCATTTT. It specifies CASSESDLGHVNQPQHF.

V and J are TRBV3-1 (or the pseudogene TRBV3-2) and TRBJ2-3, with 8 bases fitting TRBD1. V was clipped by 1 base and J by 2 bases; unmatched bases: 20. Germline-derived CDR1 and CDR2 are LGHDT and YNNKEL (reference sequence). The CDR3 length is 21 residues. CDR3 coding DNA: TGTGCCAGCAGCCAAGGAATACGGACGGGCGGACAGGGCCAATACACAGATACGCAGTATTTT. This codes for CASSQGIRTGGQGQYTDTQYF.

The V gene is TRBV19, the J gene TRBJ2-5, with a weak D call TRBD2 (7 bases). Germline CDR1 LNHDA, CDR2 SQIVND (reference sequence). There are 16 residues in the CDR3. Trimming cost V 3 bases and J 3 bases, with 17 bases left between them. The CDR3 protein is CASSMGYGGGEETQYF. The CDR3 coding sequence is TGTGCCAGTAGTATGGGTTACGGCGGGGGCGAAGAGACCCAGTACTTC. Drawing the rest from reference TRBV19 and TRBJ2-5, the complete variable domain is DGGITQSPKYLFRKEGQNVTLSCEQNLNHDAMYWYRQDPGQGLRLIYYSQIVNDFQKGDIAEGYSVSREKKESFPLTVTSAQKNPTAFYLCASSMGYGGGEETQYFGPGTRLLVL.

The rearrangement joins TRBV19 to TRBJ2-1; D perhaps matches TRBD2 (7 bases). Trimming stripped 3 bases from V and 8 bases from J, with 11 bases between. This CDR3 is built from 13 residues. Germline CDR1 reads LNHDA; CDR2 reads SQIVND (reference sequence). CDR3 DNA: TGTGCCAGTAGTATGGGGCGGGGGCATGAGCAGTTCTTC. Amino acid sequence: CASSMGRGHEQFF.

The V call is TRBV5-5, the J call TRBJ2-3, with TRBD2 identical over 8 bases. Germline-derived CDR1 and CDR2 are SGHKS and YYEKEE (reference sequence). Losses at the gene ends were 1 base for V and 4 bases for J; bases not matched to a gene: 11. The CDR3 is made up of 17 amino acids. CDR3 sequence: CASSLTVSSGLPDTQYF. The CDR3 DNA reads as TGTGCCAGCAGCTTGACGGTTTCTAGCGGGCTCCCAGATACGCAGTATTTT.

This clone was observed a few times. J is TRBJ1-1 and V is TRBV7-2, with D tentatively TRBD1 (5 bases). The CDR3 is 14 residues long. V lost 4 bases, J lost 4 bases, and 13 bases lay in between. Looked up from germline, CDR1 is SGHTA and CDR2 is FQGNSA. CDR3 sequence reads: CASSSGGGSTEAFF. CDR3 coding DNA: TGTGCCAGCAGCTCCGGGGGGGGGAGCACTGAAGCTTTCTTT.

Written as DNA, the CDR3 is TGTGCCAGCAGCCTCCGACAGGGAGAGCGCGGGCAGTACTTC. Translated, it gives CASSLRQGERGQYF. The chain combines TRBV28 with TRBJ2-7, with TRBD1 identical over 7 bases. The V gene end was trimmed by 6 bases and the J gene end by 9 bases; junction bases not matched to a gene: 14. Germline assignment: CDR1 MDHEN and CDR2 SYDVKM. The CDR3 spans 14 residues.

The chain couples TRBV2 to TRBJ1-1; D is possibly TRBD1 (5 bases). CDR1 SNHLY and CDR2 FYNNEI come from the germline V gene. CDR3 size: 13 residues. Trimming took off 1 base at V and 10 bases at J, with 13 bases between the two ends. The CDR3 loop reads CASSEVGQGAAFF. The CDR3 DNA follows: TGTGCCAGCAGTGAAGTAGGTCAGGGTGCAGCTTTCTTT.

V is TRBV27 and J is TRBJ2-1; 10 bases are a match to TRBD1. The CDR3 contains 15 residues. From germline, CDR1 is MNHEY and CDR2 SMNVEV (reference sequence). V lost 5 bases, J lost 7 bases, and 8 bases stayed unmatched. CDR3 sequence: CASSRWDRGMNEQFF. CDR3 nucleotides: TGTGCCAGCAGTCGGTGGGACAGGGGAATGAATGAGCAGTTCTTC.

This clone came up once. The chain links TRBV18 to TRBJ2-5; D not resolved. The CDR3 contains 12 residues. Between the trimmed V and J ends, which lost 6 bases and 5 bases, there was a span of 10 bases. Germline V gene lookup returns CDR1 KGHSH and CDR2 LQKENI. For the CDR3, the DNA is TGTGCCAGCTCTCCCCTCGAGGAGACCCAGTACTTC. The encoded protein is CASSPLEETQYF.

This clone occurred once. The rearrangement uses TRBV7-9 and TRBJ2-5; 8 bases are a match to TRBD2. CDR3 length equals 17 residues. The germline V gene has CDR1 SEHNR and CDR2 FQNEAQ (reference sequence). The ends lost 2 bases at V and 0 bases at J; junction bases unmatched: 8. The CDR3 protein is CASSLTGSGAYQETQYF. The CDR3 region has the DNA TGTGCCAGCAGCTTAACTGGTAGCGGGGCCTACCAAGAGACCCAGTACTTC.

The gene calls are TRBV9 and TRBJ2-1; TRBD1 might be the D (5 bases). CDR1 SGDLS and CDR2 YYNGEE come from the germline V gene. Trimming took 4 bases from V and 4 from J, leaving 15 bases between them. This CDR3 contains 15 residues. Here the CDR3 reads CASSQSTGQYNEQFF. CDR3 coding DNA: TGTGCCAGCAGCCAATCAACAGGCCAATACAATGAGCAGTTCTTC.

The chain combines TRBV28 with TRBJ1-2, with D hard to call. This CDR3 has 13 amino acids. The germline V and J ends were trimmed by 8 bases and 3 bases, with 13 bases remaining between them. Germline lookup yields CDR1 MDHEN and CDR2 SYDVKM. Here the CDR3 DNA reads TGTGCCAGCGTAACCTTGAGGGACTATGGCTACACCTTC. Its translation is CASVTLRDYGYTF.

This chain connects TRBV6-5 to TRBJ1-3; unclear D gene. The CDR3 contains 14 residues. V lost 6 bases, J lost 4 bases, and 13 bases lay in between. Germline V gene sequence: CDR1 MNHEY, CDR2 SVGAGI. The CDR3: CASSLAYGGNTIYF. CDR3 DNA: TGTGCCAGCAGCCTCGCTTACGGGGGAAACACCATATATTTT.

The V gene is TRBV4-2, the J gene TRBJ2-5; perhaps TRBD2 as D (6 bases). V gave up 1 base and J gave up 4 bases, with 13 bases separating them. This CDR3 contains 15 residues. The germline gives CDR1 LGHNA, CDR2 YNFKEQ. The CDR3 sequence is CASSQARDWRETQYF. The CDR3 DNA follows: TGTGCCAGCAGCCAAGCCAGGGACTGGAGAGAGACCCAGTACTTC.

The chain links TRBV2 to TRBJ2-5, with D possibly TRBD2 on 6 matching bases. V was trimmed by 3 bases and J by 2 bases, leaving 13 bases between them. This CDR3 region has 15 residues. Germline values: CDR1 SNHLY, CDR2 FYNNEI. The CDR3 is CASSEAGRGQETQYF. The CDR3 nucleotides are TGTGCCAGCAGTGAGGCCGGACGGGGGCAAGAGACCCAGTACTTC. The full variable domain, in which reference TRBV2 and TRBJ2-5 provide the parts outside the CDR3, is EPEVTQTPSHQVTQMGQEVILRCVPISNHLYFYWYRQILGQKVEFLVSFYNNEISEKSEIFDDQFSVERPDGSNFTLKIRSTKLEDSAMYFCASSEAGRGQETQYFGPGTRLLVL.

The table lists this clone with a count of one. CDR3 DNA: TGCGCCAGCAGCTTGGTTCTGACAGGGAGCTCTGGAAACACCATATATTTT. Its protein is CASSLVLTGSSGNTIYF. This chain joins TRBV5-1 and TRBJ1-3, with 7 bases fitting TRBD1. V was pared by 0 bases and J by 0 bases, with 6 bases of the junction left unmatched. This CDR3 region has 17 residues. Per the germline V gene, CDR1 is SGHRS and CDR2 is YFSETQ. Combining the CDR3 with reference TRBV5-1 and TRBJ1-3 gives the whole variable domain KAGVTQTPRYLIKTRGQQVTLSCSPISGHRSVSWYQQTPGQGLQFLFEYFSETQRNKGNFPGRFSGRQFSNSRSEMNVSTLELGDSALYLCASSLVLTGSSGNTIYFGEGSWLTVV.

The chain uses TRBV7-9 and TRBJ2-6; 7 bases agree with TRBD1. The CDR3 consists of 17 residues. V trimming: 5 bases; J trimming: 2 bases; junction bases outside the gene matches: 9. Germline V lookup: CDR1 SEHNR, CDR2 FQNEAQ (reference sequence). The CDR3 nucleotides are TGTGCCAGCAGCCGAGTGACAGGGTCCCCTGGGGCCAACGTCCTGACTTTC. It yields the protein CASSRVTGSPGANVLTF.

The table lists this clone with a few counts. The chain links TRBV7-9 to TRBJ1-2; 8 nucleotides agree with TRBD1. CDR3 length: 13 amino acids. CDR1 SEHNR and CDR2 FQNEAQ come from the germline V gene (reference sequence). V lost 5 bases and J lost 10; bases outside the gene matches: 9. The CDR3 sequence is CASSQGTGNDYTF. The CDR3 DNA follows: TGTGCCAGCAGCCAAGGGACAGGCAATGACTACACCTTC.

The genes are TRBV7-8 and TRBJ2-1, with 8 bases lining up with TRBD2. Germline values: CDR1 SGHVS, CDR2 FQNEAQ. V lost 1 base and J lost 5; bases outside the gene matches: 4. There are 15 residues in the CDR3. CDR3 sequence reads: CASSLVGSGDNEQFF. The CDR3 nucleotides are TGTGCCAGCAGCTTAGTAGGTAGCGGGGACAATGAGCAGTTCTTC.

The J gene is TRBJ1-5, the V gene TRBV2; possibly TRBD1 for D (6 bases). Germline assignment: CDR1 SNHLY and CDR2 FYNNEI. Trimming took 8 bases from V and 3 from J, leaving 8 bases between them. The CDR3 loop spans 12 amino acids. CDR3 sequence (DNA): TGTGCCAGCGGACAGCCCAATCAGCCCCAGCATTTT. Translated, it gives CASGQPNQPQHF.